These 5 T cell receptor beta chains came from one sample sequenced in a study of blood T cell repertoires in COVID-19. Sequenced by immunoSEQ multiplex PCR; TCRdb stores in-frame clones only, minus some. This table holds about 380,000 clones, almost 90% found once. The material sequenced was peripheral blood. These receptors came from a man aged 18 to 35 with active or convalescent COVID-19.

The gene calls are TRBV5-1 and TRBJ1-2; D is unresolved. The germline V gene encodes CDR1 SGHRS and CDR2 YFSETQ. The CDR3 extends over 14 amino acids. V dropped 6 bases and J dropped 4 bases, with 16 bases sitting between them. The CDR3 sequence is CASTLSEGPYGYTF. The CDR3 DNA reads as TGCGCCAGCACTCTTTCGGAGGGTCCCTATGGCTACACCTTC.

This clone was counted a single time. The chain has TRBV7-2 and TRBJ1-2; D unresolved. Trimming shortened V by 2 bases and J by 7 bases, and 14 bases separated the two germline ends. This CDR3 contains 14 residues. CDR1 is SGHTA and CDR2 is FQGNSA in the germline V gene. CDR3 protein: CASSLMGRLSGYTF. The CDR3 nucleotides are TGTGCCAGCAGCTTAATGGGCAGGCTCAGTGGCTACACCTTC.

The chain uses TRBV27 and TRBJ1-6, with a weak D call TRBD1 (5 bases). Looked up from germline, CDR1 is MNHEY and CDR2 is SMNVEV (reference sequence). Trimming stripped 9 bases from V and 0 bases from J, with 12 bases between. The CDR3 covers 15 residues. The DNA of the CDR3 is TGTGCCAGTCTGGACACGAGCTCCTATAATTCACCCCTCCACTTT. Amino acid sequence: CASLDTSSYNSPLHF.

As DNA, the CDR3 is TGTGCCAGCAGCCGAGCAGGTTCCACTGAAGCTTTCTTT. Translation gives CASSRAGSTEAFF. The J gene is TRBJ1-1, the V gene TRBV2; D unresolved. The CDR3 spans 13 residues. Germline lookup yields CDR1 SNHLY and CDR2 FYNNEI. Trimming took off 6 bases at V and 4 bases at J, with 12 bases between the two ends.

The J gene is TRBJ2-1, the V gene TRBV28, with 10 nucleotides matching TRBD2. Trimming cost V 5 bases and J 8 bases; bases outside gene matches: 18. This CDR3 comprises 18 residues. Per the germline V gene, CDR1 is MDHEN and CDR2 is SYDVKM. CDR3: CASSALIGSSGSTDEQFF. CDR3 in DNA: TGTGCCAGCAGTGCCCTTATTGGTTCTAGCGGGAGTACAGATGAGCAGTTCTTC.